This passage covers 21 T cell receptor beta chains from one sample sequenced in a study of blood T cell repertoires in COVID-19. Assay used: immunoSEQ multiplex PCR; TCRdb lists only in-frame clones, some missing. The sample consists of over 100,000 clones, roughly nine tenths of them appearing once. Sequenced sample: peripheral blood. The receptors derive from a man between 50 and 59 years old with active COVID-19.

The J gene is TRBJ2-5, the V gene TRBV4-3; no reliable D call. Germline values: CDR1 LGHNA, CDR2 YSLEER. The CDR3 has 13 residues. Trimming took off 2 bases at V and 4 bases at J, with 8 bases between the two ends. The CDR3 nucleotides read TGCGCCAGCAGCCAATTTAGTAGAGAGACCCAGTACTTC. Translation gives CASSQFSRETQYF.

This clone was detected only a few times. The rearrangement uses TRBV5-6 and TRBJ1-1, with 7 bases matching TRBD1. Germline values: CDR1 SGHDT, CDR2 YYEEEE. The V segment lost 4 bases and the J segment 0 bases; nucleotides outside the gene matches: 9. The CDR3 runs 16 residues. The CDR3 is CASSDIPTGMNTEAFF. The CDR3 region has the DNA TGTGCCAGCAGCGATATCCCGACAGGGATGAACACTGAAGCTTTCTTT.

This clone was detected once. CDR3 sequence (DNA): TGTGCCAGCAGCCGCGACATCTGGGGCAGTTCAAGTGCCGGGGAGCTGTTTTTT. It codes for CASSRDIWGSSSAGELFF. The V and J genes are TRBV7-9 and TRBJ2-2; weak D call: TRBD1 (5 bases). Germline values: CDR1 SEHNR, CDR2 FQNEAQ (reference sequence). V lost 5 bases, J lost 6 bases, and 25 bases lay in between. This CDR3 comprises 18 residues.

This chain links TRBV6-5 with TRBJ1-1; possibly TRBD1 for D (6 bases). This CDR3 has 12 amino acids. With 6 bases removed from V and 5 bases from J, the gap between germline ends came to 10 bases. Per the germline V gene, CDR1 is MNHEY and CDR2 is SVGAGI. CDR3 coding DNA: TGTGCCAGCAGATCTCAGGGGACTGAAGCTTTCTTT. Protein product: CASRSQGTEAFF.

The rearrangement uses TRBV2 and TRBJ2-1, with 11 bases that match TRBD1. Germline CDR1 and CDR2: SNHLY and FYNNEI. V gave up 7 bases and J gave up 7 bases; unmatched junction bases: 6. CDR3 length: 14 amino acids. CDR3 nucleotides: TGTGCCAGCAAAGGCGGACAGGGGGCTAATGAGCAGTTCTTC. Translated, it gives CASKGGQGANEQFF.

The rearrangement links TRBV18 to TRBJ2-1; D unresolved. This CDR3 is built from 14 residues. CDR1 and CDR2 (germline): KGHSH, LQKENI. The V end was cut by 2 bases, the J end by 3 bases, with 8 bases between. The CDR3 coding sequence is TGTGCCAGCTCACCAATGGCCCGCTACAATGAGCAGTTCTTC. Amino acids: CASSPMARYNEQFF.

This clone was picked up a small number of times. The CDR3 DNA reads TGTGCCAGTAGTGACGTTGGGGGGAATTCACCCCTCCACTTT. This encodes CASSDVGGNSPLHF. This chain uses TRBV19 with TRBJ1-6, with D perhaps TRBD1 (5 bases). V lost 5 bases and J lost 7, with 12 bases in between. This CDR3 has 14 amino acids. Germline loops: CDR1 LNHDA, CDR2 SQIVND (reference sequence).

This clone occurred once. The chain joins TRBV4-2 to TRBJ1-5; D possibly corresponds to TRBD1 (6 bases). V was trimmed by 0 bases and J by 4 bases, leaving 10 bases between them. CDR1 is LGHNA, CDR2 YNFKEQ, per germline. This CDR3 region has 15 residues. CDR3 in DNA: TGTGCCAGCAGCCAAGAACAGGGTCGGAATCAGCCCCAGCATTTT. Encoded protein: CASSQEQGRNQPQHF.

The chain is built from TRBV5-1 and TRBJ1-4; D gene unclear. Germline V gene sequence: CDR1 SGHRS, CDR2 YFSETQ. CDR3 size: 14 residues. Trimming left V 2 bases short and J 1 base short, with 6 bases between. The CDR3 DNA reads TGCGCCAGCAGCTTCGGGGAAACTAATGAAAAACTGTTTTTT. As protein: CASSFGETNEKLFF.

The chain joins TRBV9 to TRBJ2-2; 8 nucleotides agree with TRBD2. The CDR3 runs 17 residues. Germline trimming cut 0 bases from V and 0 bases from J; bases unmatched to any gene: 4. Per germline, CDR1 SGDLS and CDR2 YYNGEE. The CDR3 DNA is TGTGCCAGCAGCGTAGTTAGCGGGGCCACGAACACCGGGGAGCTGTTTTTT. It yields the protein CASSVVSGATNTGELFF. Full variable domain (rest looked up from reference TRBV9 and TRBJ2-2): DSGVTQTPKHLITATGQRVTLRCSPRSGDLSVYWYQQSLDQGLQFLIQYYNGEERAKGNILERFSAQQFPDLHSELNLSSLELGDSALYFCASSVVSGATNTGELFFGEGSRLTVL.

This chain uses TRBV9 with TRBJ2-1; 9 bases match TRBD2. Unmatched junction bases numbered 7, after V lost 2 bases and J lost 7 bases. The CDR3 extends over 15 amino acids. Germline V gives CDR1 SGDLS, CDR2 YYNGEE. The CDR3 DNA reads TGTGCCAGCAGCGTGGGCGGGGGGGCCTTAAATGAGCAGTTCTTC. The encoded protein is CASSVGGGALNEQFF.

J is TRBJ2-7 and V is TRBV21-1; the table gives TRBD2 as D, unverified against the DNA. TRBV21-1 is a listed pseudogene. The CDR3 contains 11 residues. The CDR3 bases are TGTGCCAGCAGCACCCGGGGGGGGGCCCCCTTC. Translating it yields CASSTRGGAPF.

This sequence joins TRBV7-8 and TRBJ2-7; perhaps TRBD1 as D (5 bases). V was clipped by 2 bases and J by 6 bases, with 17 bases between them. Germline-derived CDR1 and CDR2 are SGHVS and FQNEAQ. The CDR3 has 15 residues. CDR3 nucleotides: TGTGCCAGCAGCTTATCTGACAGCCCGGTCGGCGAGCAGTACTTC. Translated, it gives CASSLSDSPVGEQYF.

V gene TRBV25-1 combines with J gene TRBJ1-2; possibly TRBD1 for D (5 bases). V gave up 2 bases and J gave up 7 bases, with 11 bases separating them. The CDR3 is 13 residues long. Germline values: CDR1 MGHDK, CDR2 SYGVNS. The CDR3 region is CASSEGAGPGYTF. DNA of the CDR3: TGTGCCAGCAGTGAAGGGGCAGGGCCTGGCTACACCTTC.

The chain links TRBV2 to TRBJ2-7, with 7 bases lining up with TRBD1. After removal of 6 bases from V and 5 bases from J, the junction contained 7 bases not matched to a gene. The CDR3 length is 13 residues. Per germline, CDR1 SNHLY and CDR2 FYNNEI. The CDR3, as DNA: TGTGCCAGCAGATACAGGGGATCGAACGAGCAGTACTTC. Its translation is CASRYRGSNEQYF.

The genes are TRBV11-1 and TRBJ1-1, with 9 bases matching TRBD1. The V gene end was trimmed by 2 bases and the J gene end by 5 bases; junction bases not matched to a gene: 3. Germline CDR1 reads SGHAT; CDR2 reads FQDESV (reference sequence). CDR3 size: 14 residues. The CDR3 reads CASSLTGGETEAFF. The CDR3, as DNA: TGTGCCAGCAGCTTAACAGGGGGCGAAACTGAAGCTTTCTTT.

The chain uses TRBV6-5 and TRBJ2-5; TRBD2 matches at 7 bases. The CDR3 extends over 14 amino acids. Trimming removed 6 bases from V and 5 bases from J; junction bases left unmatched: 9. The V gene's germline CDR1 is MNHEY and CDR2 SVGAGI. The CDR3, as DNA: TGTGCCAGCAGCCTGGGGGGGGGTGAGGAGACCCAGTACTTC. Encoded protein: CASSLGGGEETQYF.

The V and J genes are TRBV6-5 and TRBJ1-2, with 9 bases matching TRBD1. Germline V CDR1 and CDR2: MNHEY, SVGAGI. There are 14 residues in the CDR3. V shed 8 bases, J shed 4 bases, and the junction held 8 bases outside the gene matches. The CDR3 loop is CASPTGQGPYGYTF. DNA for the CDR3: TGTGCCAGCCCGACGGGACAGGGTCCCTATGGCTACACCTTC.

CDR3 DNA: TGTGCCAGCAGCTTGGGGGGAGGTCAGAACATTTACTTC. This sequence encodes CASSLGGGQNIYF. V usage is TRBV5-6 and J usage is TRBJ2-5, with TRBD2 as a possible D gene (6 bases). The CDR3 is 13 amino acids. CDR1 is SGHDT, CDR2 YYEEEE, per germline. The V end lost 0 bases, the J end lost 14 bases, and 17 bases lay between the germline ends.

The CDR3: CASSWGRQTYEQYF. The CDR3 nucleotides are TGTGCCAGCAGCTGGGGGCGACAGACCTACGAGCAGTACTTC. V and J are TRBV11-2 and TRBJ2-7; D possibly corresponds to TRBD1 (6 bases). V lost 4 bases, J lost 2 bases, and 12 bases lay in between. Germline CDR1 SGHAT, CDR2 FQNNGV. This CDR3 has 14 amino acids.

This chain joins TRBV5-1 and TRBJ2-2, with a tentative D call TRBD1 (7 bases). Trimming shortened V by 4 bases and J by 0 bases, and 16 bases separated the two germline ends. The CDR3 runs to 17 residues. Germline values: CDR1 SGHRS, CDR2 YFSETQ. The CDR3 loop reads CASSGQAGGSNTGELFF. For the CDR3, the DNA is TGCGCCAGCAGCGGGCAGGCAGGGGGGTCGAACACCGGGGAGCTGTTTTTT.